Listed below are T cell receptor beta chains from one sample, sequenced in a study of T cell responses to AZD1222 COVID-19 vaccine. The table came from immunoSEQ multiplex PCR; TCRdb's copy has only in-frame clones and leaves some out. Here the sample spans fewer than 180,000 clones, more than 85% being singletons. The sample in question was peripheral blood, obtained 28 days after the second AZD1222 dose. The receptors originated from an adult who received the AZD1222 COVID-19 vaccine. Each CDR3 is given with its conserved first and last residue. Each record gives: D gene, V gene, J gene, CDR3 length, CDR3 protein, CDR3 DNA. A D gene is named only where the DNA matches it firmly.

d_gene: TRBD2; v_gene: TRBV10-2; j_gene: TRBJ2-3; len: 16; CDR3aa: CASGPGLAGVSDTQYF; CDR3nt: TGCGCCAGCGGTCCGGGCCTAGCGGGAGTGTCAGATACGCAGTATTTT
d_gene: TRBD2; v_gene: TRBV18; j_gene: TRBJ2-5; len: 14; CDR3aa: CASSPPRGEETQYF; CDR3nt: TGTGCCAGCTCACCCCCACGGGGGGAGGAGACCCAGTACTTC
d_gene: -; v_gene: TRBV5-4; j_gene: TRBJ2-5; len: 16; CDR3aa: CASSSGVLDLGETQYF; CDR3nt: TGTGCCAGCAGCTCGGGGGTTCTGGATTTGGGAGAGACCCAGTACTTC
d_gene: TRBD2; v_gene: TRBV10-3; j_gene: TRBJ2-1; len: 15; CDR3aa: CAISDLSAGGTEQFF; CDR3nt: TGTGCCATCAGTGATTTGTCGGCGGGAGGGACTGAGCAGTTCTTC
d_gene: TRBD1; v_gene: TRBV7-9; j_gene: TRBJ2-1; len: 16; CDR3aa: CASSPWDRASTDEQFF; CDR3nt: TGTGCCAGCAGCCCCTGGGACAGGGCGTCCACGGATGAGCAGTTCTTC
d_gene: TRBD1; v_gene: TRBV5-5; j_gene: TRBJ1-3; len: 17; CDR3aa: CASSQLNRGPSGNTIYF; CDR3nt: TGTGCCAGCAGCCAACTTAACAGGGGGCCGTCTGGAAACACCATATATTTT
d_gene: -; v_gene: TRBV6-5; j_gene: TRBJ2-5; len: 12; CDR3aa: CASRRVGGTQYF; CDR3nt: TGTGCCAGCCGTAGGGTTGGTGGGACCCAGTACTTC
d_gene: TRBD1; v_gene: TRBV5-1; j_gene: TRBJ1-2; len: 15; CDR3aa: CASSEGTGRIEGYTF; CDR3nt: TGCGCCAGCAGCGAAGGGACAGGGAGGATCGAAGGCTACACCTTC
d_gene: -; v_gene: TRBV18; j_gene: TRBJ1-2; len: 15; CDR3aa: CASSQRTSGFEGYTF; CDR3nt: TGTGCCAGCTCACAAAGGACATCCGGATTCGAGGGCTACACCTTC
d_gene: TRBD2; v_gene: TRBV7-2; j_gene: TRBJ2-1; len: 16; CDR3aa: CASSFGTSGTYNEQFF; CDR3nt: TGTGCCAGCAGCTTCGGGACTAGCGGGACCTACAATGAGCAGTTCTTC
d_gene: -; v_gene: TRBV12-3/TRBV12-4; j_gene: TRBJ2-1; len: 13; CDR3aa: CASSLARVDEQFF; CDR3nt: TGTGCCAGCAGTTTAGCCAGGGTGGATGAGCAGTTCTTC
d_gene: -; v_gene: TRBV7-3; j_gene: TRBJ2-1; len: 15; CDR3aa: CASSSRQDFLGEQFF; CDR3nt: TGTGCCAGCAGCTCTAGACAGGATTTTCTTGGTGAGCAGTTCTTC
d_gene: -; v_gene: TRBV5-1; j_gene: TRBJ1-6; len: 16; CDR3aa: CASSLGLESYNSPLHF; CDR3nt: TGCGCCAGCAGCTTGGGTTTAGAGTCCTATAATTCACCCCTCCACTTT
d_gene: TRBD1; v_gene: TRBV6-5; j_gene: TRBJ2-2; len: 15; CDR3aa: CASSFQTGGTGELFF; CDR3nt: TGTGCCAGCAGTTTCCAGACAGGGGGGACCGGGGAGCTGTTTTTT
d_gene: -; v_gene: TRBV11-3; j_gene: TRBJ2-6; len: 18; CDR3aa: CASSTHTGKGSGANVLTF; CDR3nt: TGTGCCAGCAGCACCCACACAGGGAAGGGCTCTGGGGCCAACGTCCTGACTTTC
d_gene: -; v_gene: TRBV28; j_gene: TRBJ1-2; len: 19; CDR3aa: CASSLRYEINGVFYYGYTF; CDR3nt: TGTGCCAGCAGTTTACGCTACGAAATCAACGGTGTTTTTTACTATGGCTACACCTTC